This T cell receptor (beta chain) was recorded in a study of blood T cells in healthy people across ages. Study-wide results and limits: Roughly linear declines in TCR beta diversity per million T cells occurred with age. Expanded clonotype changes were possibly confounded by unknown donor CMV status.

PCR was performed a second time for roughly 6 to 12 cycles using a sample-barcoded 5' primer and a J-beta primer mix. No fewer than 2.5 million CDR3-containing paired-end reads came from each sample. MiXCR, applied by TCRdb to the 5' RACE reads, yields one record per CDR3 protein. This table holds 900,000 to 950,000 distinct CDR3 sequences, around 29% found once. The CDR3 is 15 amino acids. Germline V gene data show CDR1 as SGHTA and CDR2 as FQGNSA. Trimming took 0 bases from V and 0 from J, leaving 8 bases between them. This clonotype was seen ten or more times. As yet, its antigen is unknown. These same data were also listed under a study on T cells of mothers and their children. That work adds: At a sensitivity of approximately 100 clones per million clonotypes, no persistent microchimeric T cell clones appeared.

This TCR was sampled from a woman aged 40 to 50 in good health. The specimen sequenced was blood. The chain carries TRBV7-2 and TRBJ2-5; no clear D. The CDR3 protein is CASSLATAYQETQYF. The CDR3 bases are TGTGCCAGCAGCTTAGCGACTGCCTACCAAGAGACCCAGTACTTC.